The clone carrying this TCR beta chain was recorded only once. Its antigen is unknown. This entry belongs to a study of cytomegalovirus exposure and HLA in healthy donors. Study-level points and caveats: Common viral pathogens seemed, in a later analysis, to connect with several of the most significant clusters.

PCR employed 60 Vbeta and 13 Jbeta primers. TCRdb keeps only in-frame clones here, not all; method: immunoSEQ multiplex PCR. The table shows about 52,000 clones, with approximately 70% occurring only once. The sample was PBMCs. This clonotype originated in a man between 18 and 29 years old in good health and CMV-seronegative.

This chain's CDR3 is CASSPTFKGSSYNSPLHF. In nucleotides, the CDR3 is TGCGCCAGCAGCCCCACTTTCAAGGGGTCATCCTATAATTCACCCCTCCACTTT. The chain couples TRBV5-1 to TRBJ1-6; weak D call: TRBD1 (5 bases). CDR3 size: 18 residues. Deletions cut 4 bases from V and 1 base from J, with 18 bases between. In germline, CDR1 is SGHRS, CDR2 YFSETQ.